Below are 15 T cell receptor beta chains sequenced from a single sample in a study of graft-versus-host responses after intestinal transplantation. No cognate antigen is known for these TCRs. The method was immunoSEQ multiplex PCR; TCRdb's version includes in-frame clones alone and lacks a portion of them. The sample gives some 82,000 clones, around 86% of which show up once; around 8% is in the top ten. Material: unstimulated CD8+ T cells sorted from spleen or lymph node cells, obtained before transplant. The source is a human donor who was the organ donor for an intestinal transplant.

This clone was recorded a few times. J is TRBJ1-6 and V is TRBV4-1, with no clear D. Germline CDR1 MGHRA, CDR2 YSYEKL. V dropped 1 base and J dropped 7 bases, with 5 bases sitting between them. The CDR3 runs 13 residues. CDR3 residues: CASSQGGNSPLHF. The CDR3, as DNA: TGCGCCAGCAGCCAAGGAGGAAATTCACCCCTCCACTTT.

The chain recombines TRBV7-9 with TRBJ1-5, with a weak D call TRBD1 (5 bases). The ends were cut back, 4 bases at V and 4 bases at J, with 14 bases in the middle. Germline V gene sequence: CDR1 SEHNR, CDR2 FQNEAQ (reference sequence). The length of the CDR3 is 15 residues. The CDR3 here is CASSWGDGLNQPQHF. Written as DNA, the CDR3 is TGTGCCAGCAGCTGGGGGGATGGTCTAAATCAGCCCCAGCATTTT.

In this sample, this clone turned up once. J is TRBJ2-7 and V is TRBV14; 8 nucleotides line up with TRBD1. The V gene end was trimmed by 4 bases and the J gene end by 4 bases; junction bases not matched to a gene: 3. There are 13 residues in the CDR3. The germline CDR1 and CDR2 sequences are SGHDN and FVKESK. CDR3 sequence reads: CASSRTGYYEQYF. CDR3 bases: TGTGCCAGCAGCCGGACAGGGTATTACGAGCAGTACTTC.

The chain has TRBV2 and TRBJ1-5, with 9 positions matching TRBD1. This CDR3 region has 15 residues. J was trimmed by 3 bases and V by 3 bases; bases with no gene match: 3. CDR1 and CDR2 from the germline V gene are SNHLY and FYNNEI. The CDR3 nucleotides are TGTGCCAGCAGTGAGGGACAGGGTTACAATCAGCCCCAGCATTTT. Translating gives CASSEGQGYNQPQHF. Filled out from reference TRBV2 and TRBJ1-5, the complete variable domain reads EPEVTQTPSHQVTQMGQEVILRCVPISNHLYFYWYRQILGQKVEFLVSFYNNEISEKSEIFDDQFSVERPDGSNFTLKIRSTKLEDSAMYFCASSEGQGYNQPQHFGDGTRLSIL.

V usage is TRBV7-9 and J usage is TRBJ1-1; 7 bases are a match to TRBD1. Trimming took 4 bases from V and 5 from J; bases not matched to a gene: 10. Germline CDR1 reads SEHNR; CDR2 reads FQNEAQ (reference sequence). The CDR3 consists of 15 residues. The CDR3 sequence: CASSSPTGRGTEAFF. CDR3 in DNA: TGTGCCAGCAGCTCACCGACAGGGAGAGGAACTGAAGCTTTCTTT.

The V and J genes are TRBV4-1 and TRBJ1-1; D is undetermined. Germline V gene data show CDR1 as MGHRA and CDR2 as YSYEKL. This CDR3 contains 13 residues. V was shortened by 5 bases and J by 5 bases, with 12 bases between the two germline ends. The CDR3 DNA sequence: TGCGCCAGCAGCGCGAGTCGAGGGACTGAAGCTTTCTTT. Its protein is CASSASRGTEAFF.

The V and J genes are TRBV25-1 and TRBJ1-2; possibly TRBD1 for D (5 bases). The ends were cut back, 7 bases at V and 4 bases at J, with 7 bases in the middle. CDR1 is MGHDK and CDR2 is SYGVNS in the germline V gene. This CDR3 spans 11 amino acids. The CDR3 is CASNGGYGYTF. The CDR3 nucleotides are TGTGCCAGCAATGGGGGCTATGGCTACACCTTC.

The gene calls are TRBV11-2 and TRBJ1-4; D gene ambiguous. The CDR3 is 12 amino acids. Trimming left V 5 bases short and J 4 bases short, with 5 bases between. CDR1 SGHAT and CDR2 FQNNGV come from the germline V gene. Written as DNA, the CDR3 is TGTGCCAGCAGCCTGTTTAATGAAAAACTGTTTTTT. Translating it yields CASSLFNEKLFF.

The CDR3 DNA sequence: TGTGCCAGCAGTGATAGGGACAGTTATTATTTCTATGGCTACACCTTC. Its protein product is CASSDRDSYYFYGYTF. V and J are TRBV6-1 and TRBJ1-2, with TRBD1 matching 7 bases. V lost 3 bases and J lost 4; bases outside the gene matches: 11. Germline V gene lookup returns CDR1 MNHNS and CDR2 SASEGT. The CDR3 is made up of 16 amino acids.

The sample holds a few counts of this clone. This sequence joins TRBV4-1 and TRBJ2-7; no clear D gene. V shed 4 bases and J shed 4 bases, with 8 bases lying between them. Germline values: CDR1 MGHRA, CDR2 YSYEKL. The CDR3 spans 12 residues. The DNA of the CDR3 is TGCGCCAGCAGCCCGGACGCGTACGAGCAGTACTTC. Amino acid sequence: CASSPDAYEQYF.

The chain joins TRBV5-1 to TRBJ1-2; 8 bases align to TRBD1. Germline trimming cut 6 bases from V and 8 bases from J; bases unmatched to any gene: 6. Germline loops: CDR1 SGHRS, CDR2 YFSETQ. The CDR3 extends over 12 amino acids. The CDR3 here is CASTGAGGGYTF. The CDR3 coding sequence is TGCGCCAGCACCGGAGCAGGGGGCGGCTACACCTTC.

This chain joins TRBV7-9 and TRBJ2-7, with D unresolved. Germline V gene lookup returns CDR1 SEHNR and CDR2 FQNEAQ (reference sequence). The CDR3 has 12 amino acids. V was cut by 5 bases and J by 7 bases, with 12 bases left in between. CDR3 protein: CASSRTGWEQYF. DNA of the CDR3: TGTGCCAGCAGCCGTACCGGGTGGGAGCAGTACTTC.

This clone is a singleton in its sample. The genes are TRBV15 and TRBJ2-4; D not certain. This CDR3 region has 17 residues. V dropped 0 bases and J dropped 8 bases, with 20 bases sitting between them. CDR1 is LNHNV, CDR2 YYDKDF, per germline (reference sequence). CDR3 coding DNA: TGTGCCACCAGCAGAGATGGGAAGAGTCGATCACCAGACATTCAGTACTTC. Residues: CATSRDGKSRSPDIQYF.

The chain links TRBV10-3 to TRBJ2-3; D call uncertain. There are 11 residues in the CDR3. The V end was cut by 4 bases, the J end by 5 bases, with 4 bases between. CDR1 ENHRY and CDR2 SYGVKD come from the germline V gene. The CDR3 protein is CAISGGDTQYF. CDR3 coding DNA: TGTGCCATCAGTGGAGGAGATACGCAGTATTTT.

The genes are TRBV6-1 and TRBJ2-7, with D possibly being TRBD1 or TRBD2 (5 bases each). Germline V CDR1 and CDR2: MNHNS, SASEGT. This CDR3 region has 15 residues. Trimming stripped 4 bases from V and 7 bases from J, with 20 bases between. The CDR3 reads CASSAWGSEPGEQYF. CDR3 coding DNA: TGTGCCAGCAGTGCCTGGGGGTCCGAGCCGGGGGAGCAGTACTTC.